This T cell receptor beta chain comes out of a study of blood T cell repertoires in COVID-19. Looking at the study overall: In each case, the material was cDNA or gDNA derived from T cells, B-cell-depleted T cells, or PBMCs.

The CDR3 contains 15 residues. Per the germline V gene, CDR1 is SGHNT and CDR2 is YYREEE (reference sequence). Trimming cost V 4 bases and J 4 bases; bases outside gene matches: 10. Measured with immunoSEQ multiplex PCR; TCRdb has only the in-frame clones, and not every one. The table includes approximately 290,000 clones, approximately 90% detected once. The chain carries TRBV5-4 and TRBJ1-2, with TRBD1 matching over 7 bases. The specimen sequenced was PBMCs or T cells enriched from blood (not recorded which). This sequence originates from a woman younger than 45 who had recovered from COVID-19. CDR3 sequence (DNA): TGTGCCAGCAGCCACCCTGCCGGGACAGCCTATGGCTACACCTTC. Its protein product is CASSHPAGTAYGYTF.